This T cell receptor beta chain was profiled in a study of cytomegalovirus exposure and HLA in healthy donors. Primers: 60 Vbeta forward and 13 Jbeta reverse. Clones were sequenced by immunoSEQ multiplex PCR, and TCRdb holds only the in-frame ones, with some missing. This sample carries 220,000 or so clones, approximately 79% of them seen once, and the ten largest clones take about 1.8%. The sample taken for sequencing was PBMCs. This clonotype was sampled from a man between 50 and 59 years old in good health and CMV-seronegative.

In DNA, the CDR3 is TGTGCCAGCAGTTTTGCTAGCGGGAGTCCTTCGAATCCCTACAATGAGCAGTTCTTC. Translating it yields CASSFASGSPSNPYNEQFF. The genes are TRBV28 and TRBJ2-1; 10 bases are a match to TRBD2. The germline gives CDR1 MDHEN, CDR2 SYDVKM. J lost 2 bases, V lost 3 bases, and 13 bases had no gene match. CDR3 length: 19 amino acids.